The rows below give T cell receptor beta chains drawn from one sample of a study of blood T cell repertoires in COVID-19. Only in-frame clones appear in the TCRdb table, and some are missing; sequencing was by immunoSEQ multiplex PCR. The data contain 250,000 to 300,000 clones, roughly 85% of them seen just once; the ten biggest clones take up roughly 4.6%. Sequenced sample: peripheral blood. The receptors stem from a man in his fifties or sixties with active or convalescent COVID-19. The CDR3 runs from the conserved cysteine through the conserved F or W. The order of the fields is D gene, V gene, J gene, clone size, CDR3 protein, CDR3 DNA. D genes are given only for firm matches. Only part of the rows carry a size: once, few, many, or a class if the clone is expanded.

d_gene: TRBD1
v_gene: TRBV13
j_gene: TRBJ2-7
abundance: once
CDR3aa: CASSLGSGQYSYEQYF
CDR3nt: TGTGCCAGCAGCTTAGGATCGGGACAGTACTCCTACGAGCAGTACTTC

d_gene: TRBD1
v_gene: TRBV5-1
j_gene: TRBJ2-7
abundance: .
CDR3aa: CASSSGTDVDEQYF
CDR3nt: TGCGCCAGCAGCTCCGGGACAGACGTCGACGAGCAGTACTTC

d_gene: .
v_gene: TRBV2
j_gene: TRBJ2-1
abundance: .
CDR3aa: CASSEDRSPGEQFF
CDR3nt: TGTGCCAGCAGTGAAGACCGGTCCCCGGGGGAGCAGTTCTTC

d_gene: TRBD1
v_gene: TRBV4-2
j_gene: TRBJ1-2
abundance: .
CDR3aa: CASSHTMKQGVSGYTF
CDR3nt: TGTGCCAGCAGTCACACTATGAAACAGGGGGTCAGTGGCTACACCTTC

d_gene: .
v_gene: TRBV28
j_gene: TRBJ2-7
abundance: few
CDR3aa: CASSETPTYEQYF
CDR3nt: TGTGCCAGCAGCGAGACACCCACCTACGAGCAGTACTTC

d_gene: TRBD2
v_gene: TRBV3-1/TRBV3-2
j_gene: TRBJ2-7
abundance: .
CDR3aa: CASSQGLAGSSYEQYF
CDR3nt: TGTGCCAGCAGCCAGGGACTAGCGGGTAGCTCCTACGAGCAGTACTTC

d_gene: .
v_gene: TRBV25-1
j_gene: TRBJ1-2
abundance: .
CDR3aa: CASSEGSYEGPYGYTF
CDR3nt: TGTGCCAGCAGTGAAGGATCTTATGAGGGCCCATATGGCTACACCTTC

d_gene: TRBD1
v_gene: TRBV7-3
j_gene: TRBJ2-1
abundance: .
CDR3aa: CASSSRPPGTGGGEQFF
CDR3nt: TGTGCCAGCAGCTCCAGGCCCCCCGGGACAGGGGGCGGTGAGCAGTTCTTC

d_gene: .
v_gene: TRBV28
j_gene: TRBJ2-3
abundance: .
CDR3aa: CASTTTDTQYF
CDR3nt: TGTGCCAGCACCACTACAGATACGCAGTATTTT

d_gene: TRBD2
v_gene: TRBV4-1
j_gene: TRBJ2-3
abundance: .
CDR3aa: CASSLRGGTSGRTDTQYF
CDR3nt: TGCGCCAGCAGCCTGCGAGGTGGGACTAGCGGGAGGACAGATACGCAGTATTTT

d_gene: TRBD1
v_gene: TRBV6-5
j_gene: TRBJ1-2
abundance: .
CDR3aa: CASRDRGVGYTF
CDR3nt: TGTGCCAGCAGGGACAGGGGAGTTGGCTACACCTTC

d_gene: TRBD1
v_gene: TRBV19
j_gene: TRBJ2-7
abundance: .
CDR3aa: CASSIFDRVFYEQYF
CDR3nt: TGTGCCAGTAGTATATTTGACAGGGTTTTTTACGAGCAGTACTTC

d_gene: .
v_gene: TRBV7-2
j_gene: TRBJ1-6
abundance: .
CDR3aa: CASSFDRDLNSPLHF
CDR3nt: TGTGCCAGCAGCTTCGACAGAGACCTTAATTCACCCCTCCACTTT

d_gene: .
v_gene: TRBV7-9
j_gene: TRBJ1-2
abundance: few
CDR3aa: CASSRPTTGGYTF
CDR3nt: TGTGCCAGCAGCCGACCTACGACAGGCGGCTACACCTTC

d_gene: TRBD1
v_gene: TRBV28
j_gene: TRBJ1-5
abundance: .
CDR3aa: CASSTRQGQSGHQPQHF
CDR3nt: TGTGCCAGCAGCACTAGACAGGGGCAAAGTGGTCATCAGCCCCAGCATTTT

d_gene: .
v_gene: TRBV28
j_gene: TRBJ1-6
abundance: .
CDR3aa: CASSFRGVHSPLHF
CDR3nt: TGTGCCAGCAGTTTTAGGGGCGTGCATTCACCCCTCCACTTT

d_gene: TRBD1
v_gene: TRBV19
j_gene: TRBJ2-1
abundance: .
CDR3aa: CASSTGTGGLYEQFF
CDR3nt: TGTGCCAGTAGCACCGGGACAGGGGGCTTATATGAGCAGTTCTTC

d_gene: .
v_gene: TRBV9
j_gene: TRBJ2-7
abundance: .
CDR3aa: CASSVSTGDSYEQYF
CDR3nt: TGTGCCAGCAGCGTCTCCACCGGGGACTCCTACGAGCAGTACTTC

d_gene: TRBD1
v_gene: TRBV5-5
j_gene: TRBJ2-7
abundance: .
CDR3aa: CASSWGQMTYEQYF
CDR3nt: TGTGCCAGCAGCTGGGGACAGATGACCTACGAGCAGTACTTC

d_gene: .
v_gene: TRBV10-1
j_gene: TRBJ2-7
abundance: .
CDR3aa: CASRGYEQYF
CDR3nt: TGCGCCAGTAGGGGGTACGAGCAGTACTTC

d_gene: TRBD1
v_gene: TRBV12-3/TRBV12-4
j_gene: TRBJ1-1
abundance: .
CDR3aa: CASGTGAYTEAFF
CDR3nt: TGTGCCAGCGGGACAGGGGCCTACACTGAAGCTTTCTTT

d_gene: .
v_gene: TRBV12-3/TRBV12-4
j_gene: TRBJ1-2
abundance: .
CDR3aa: CASHPGGGYGYTF
CDR3nt: TGTGCCAGCCATCCGGGTGGTGGCTATGGCTACACCTTC

d_gene: .
v_gene: TRBV7-2
j_gene: TRBJ2-3
abundance: .
CDR3aa: CASSLGRGTDTQYF
CDR3nt: TGTGCCAGCAGCTTAGGGCGGGGCACAGATACGCAGTATTTT

d_gene: .
v_gene: TRBV2
j_gene: TRBJ2-7
abundance: .
CDR3aa: CASSEEGGSGYEQYF
CDR3nt: TGTGCCAGCAGTGAGGAGGGCGGCAGTGGCTACGAGCAGTACTTC

d_gene: .
v_gene: TRBV9
j_gene: TRBJ2-7
abundance: .
CDR3aa: CASSVGGGTSYEQYF
CDR3nt: TGTGCCAGCAGCGTAGGGGGCGGGACCTCCTACGAGCAGTACTTC

d_gene: TRBD1
v_gene: TRBV27
j_gene: TRBJ1-2
abundance: .
CDR3aa: CASRGTGVPSGYGYTF
CDR3nt: TGTGCCAGCAGAGGGACAGGTGTCCCTTCCGGCTATGGCTACACCTTC

d_gene: TRBD2
v_gene: TRBV28
j_gene: TRBJ2-7
abundance: .
CDR3aa: CASKTPGLAAYEQYF
CDR3nt: TGTGCCAGCAAAACCCCGGGACTAGCGGCTTACGAGCAGTACTTC

d_gene: .
v_gene: TRBV30
j_gene: TRBJ1-1
abundance: .
CDR3aa: CAWAGGGLNTEAFF
CDR3nt: TGTGCCTGGGCCGGGGGGGGACTGAACACTGAAGCTTTCTTT

d_gene: TRBD2
v_gene: TRBV7-2
j_gene: TRBJ2-3
abundance: once
CDR3aa: CASSLTYRGGDTQYF
CDR3nt: TGTGCCAGCAGCTTAACTTATAGGGGAGGGGATACGCAGTATTTT

d_gene: .
v_gene: TRBV29-1
j_gene: TRBJ1-2
abundance: once
CDR3aa: CSVEVRSDGYTF
CDR3nt: TGCAGCGTTGAGGTCCGGTCGGATGGCTACACCTTC

d_gene: .
v_gene: TRBV5-6
j_gene: TRBJ2-7
abundance: .
CDR3aa: CASSTADGEQYF
CDR3nt: TGTGCCAGCAGCACAGCGGACGGAGAGCAGTACTTC

d_gene: TRBD2
v_gene: TRBV30
j_gene: TRBJ2-2
abundance: once
CDR3aa: CAWRVVAGDTGELFF
CDR3nt: TGTGCCTGGAGGGTTGTAGCGGGAGACACCGGGGAGCTGTTTTTT

d_gene: .
v_gene: TRBV5-1
j_gene: TRBJ1-3
abundance: .
CDR3aa: CASRFTEGNTIYF
CDR3nt: TGCGCCAGCAGGTTCACGGAGGGAAACACCATATATTTT

d_gene: .
v_gene: TRBV7-6
j_gene: TRBJ1-1
abundance: .
CDR3aa: CASSSQQGNEAFF
CDR3nt: TGTGCCAGCAGCTCCCAACAGGGTAATGAAGCTTTCTTT

d_gene: .
v_gene: TRBV18
j_gene: TRBJ1-5
abundance: once
CDR3aa: CASSPATGPNQPQHF
CDR3nt: TGTGCCAGCTCACCGGCTACAGGGCCCAATCAGCCCCAGCATTTT

d_gene: .
v_gene: TRBV3-1/TRBV3-2
j_gene: TRBJ1-1
abundance: .
CDR3aa: CASSQDLVRYEAFF
CDR3nt: TGTGCCAGCAGCCAAGATCTTGTGAGGTATGAAGCTTTCTTT

d_gene: TRBD1
v_gene: TRBV11-1
j_gene: TRBJ2-1
abundance: .
CDR3aa: CASSSDRQNYNEQFF
CDR3nt: TGTGCCAGCAGCTCGGACAGGCAAAATTACAATGAGCAGTTCTTC

d_gene: TRBD1
v_gene: TRBV18
j_gene: TRBJ1-6
abundance: .
CDR3aa: CASSPGQGGSFSPLHF
CDR3nt: TGTGCCAGCTCACCCGGACAGGGAGGTTCTTTTTCACCCCTCCACTTT

d_gene: .
v_gene: TRBV4-2
j_gene: TRBJ1-5
abundance: .
CDR3aa: CASSQTGQPQHF
CDR3nt: TGTGCCAGCAGCCAGACGGGTCAGCCCCAGCATTTT

d_gene: TRBD1
v_gene: TRBV5-8
j_gene: TRBJ2-3
abundance: .
CDR3aa: CASSAYRGGTDTQYF
CDR3nt: TGTGCCAGCAGCGCATACAGGGGTGGCACAGATACGCAGTATTTT

d_gene: .
v_gene: TRBV3-1/TRBV3-2
j_gene: TRBJ2-7
abundance: .
CDR3aa: CARRGYEQYF
CDR3nt: TGTGCCAGGCGGGGATACGAGCAGTACTTC

d_gene: TRBD2
v_gene: TRBV11-2
j_gene: TRBJ2-1
abundance: .
CDR3aa: CASSLVLSGLAYNEQFF
CDR3nt: TGTGCCAGCAGCTTAGTCCTATCGGGACTAGCCTACAATGAGCAGTTCTTC